This paragraph covers one T cell receptor (beta chain) sequence. Its antigen is undetermined. CDR1 is MNHEY, CDR2 SVGAGI, per germline. Trimming removed 6 bases at V and 0 bases at J, with 9 bases between. The CDR3 runs 15 residues. The data were obtained in a study of cytomegalovirus exposure and HLA in healthy donors. Study-level information: Drawn from HLA-typed donors, roughly 87 million unique TCRs were held in an early data release.

Overall study findings and caveats: In a later analysis, V- and J-gene trimming of beta chains associated with a DCLRE1C missense variant, replicated independently. Information on immune exposure was restricted to one variable (CMV serostatus).

In the PCR, 60 Vbeta and 13 Jbeta primers were used. The authors' processing: Later work found 80 million or so unique TCR beta chains, with around 10 million shared. Measured with immunoSEQ multiplex PCR; TCRdb has only the in-frame clones, and not every one. V and J calls and clone size are as listed in that table; D and trimming were resolved from the DNA. This sample's table has approximately 71,000 clones. The material sequenced was PBMCs. The V and J genes are TRBV6-5 and TRBJ1-6; D is perhaps TRBD1 (5 bases). This sequence was found in a female donor in good health and CMV-seropositive. The CDR3: CASRKGYSYNSPLHF. In DNA form, the CDR3 reads TGTGCCAGCAGAAAGGGGTACTCCTATAATTCACCCCTCCACTTT.